Each of the 12 T cell receptor beta chains below was sequenced from the same sample in a study of blood T cell repertoires in COVID-19. The repertoire was sequenced with immunoSEQ multiplex PCR; TCRdb's copy has only in-frame clones and lacks some. Of about 330,000 clones in the sample, more than 75% were seen once. The specimen sequenced was peripheral blood. The receptors come from a woman in her forties or fifties with acute or convalescent COVID-19.

The chain is built from TRBV7-6 and TRBJ2-1; 10 bases align to TRBD2. CDR1 is SGHVS, CDR2 FNYEAQ, per germline. V trimming: 5 bases; J trimming: 6 bases; junction bases outside the gene matches: 13. This CDR3 is 17 amino acids long. The CDR3 DNA sequence: TGTGCCAGCAGCCCCGTGGGGACTAGCGCCAGTAGCAATGAGCAGTTCTTC. Translating it yields CASSPVGTSASSNEQFF.

The chain is built from TRBV27 and TRBJ1-2, with D possibly matching TRBD1 (6 bases). There are 14 residues in the CDR3. V was shortened by 8 bases and J by 4 bases, with 17 bases between the two germline ends. The germline CDR1 and CDR2 sequences are MNHEY and SMNVEV (reference sequence). The CDR3 DNA reads as TGTGCCAGCTGGACATCCACAGGGCTCTATGGCTACACCTTC. Its translation is CASWTSTGLYGYTF.

V usage is TRBV27 and J usage is TRBJ2-1, with D uncertain. Germline V CDR1 and CDR2: MNHEY, SMNVEV (reference sequence). CDR3 length: 13 amino acids. V was clipped by 5 bases and J by 6 bases, with 11 bases between them. CDR3 amino acids: CASSPRRSNEQFF. The CDR3 DNA reads as TGTGCCAGCAGTCCCAGACGGAGCAATGAGCAGTTCTTC.

This clone was picked up one time. The CDR3 spells CASSYSRGDRGEKLFF. For the CDR3, the DNA is TGTGCCAGCAGTTACTCGAGGGGAGACAGGGGTGAAAAACTGTTTTTT. The chain uses TRBV6-5 and TRBJ1-4; 8 nucleotides line up with TRBD1. V was clipped by 0 bases and J by 7 bases; unmatched bases: 7. Looked up from germline, CDR1 is MNHEY and CDR2 is SVGAGI. The CDR3 contains 16 residues.

On this clone itself: One junction end does not reproduce the germline sequence, and a read error may be involved. The chain has TRBV2 and TRBJ2-7, with 9 bases aligning to TRBD1. The CDR3 spans 14 residues. The germline V gene encodes CDR1 SNHLY and CDR2 FYNNEI. CDR3 DNA: TGTGTCAGCAGCGAAAGGACAGGGGCTTACGAGCAGTACTTC. Amino acids: CVSSERTGAYEQYF.

This chain joins TRBV20-1 and TRBJ1-5; D might be TRBD1 (6 bases). V gave up 3 bases and J gave up 0 bases, with 12 bases separating them. This CDR3 is 15 amino acids long. Per germline, CDR1 DFQATT and CDR2 SNEGSKA (reference sequence). CDR3 sequence (DNA): TGCAGTGCTAGTTCGGACAGCTATAGCAATCAGCCCCAGCATTTT. This translates into CSASSDSYSNQPQHF.

This chain joins TRBV2 and TRBJ1-1, with TRBD1 matching over 8 bases. The ends lost 6 bases at V and 5 bases at J; junction bases unmatched: 5. CDR3 size: 13 residues. The germline gives CDR1 SNHLY, CDR2 FYNNEI. The DNA for the CDR3 is TGTGCCAGCAGCAAACAGGGGGAAACTGAAGCTTTCTTT. Translation gives CASSKQGETEAFF. Variable domain in full (rest from reference TRBV2 and TRBJ1-1): EPEVTQTPSHQVTQMGQEVILRCVPISNHLYFYWYRQILGQKVEFLVSFYNNEISEKSEIFDDQFSVERPDGSNFTLKIRSTKLEDSAMYFCASSKQGETEAFFGQGTRLTVV.

V is TRBV6-6 and J is TRBJ2-7; weak D call: TRBD1 (5 bases). Trimming removed 6 bases from V and 3 bases from J, with 15 bases in between. Looked up from germline, CDR1 is MNHNY and CDR2 is SVGAGI (reference sequence). This CDR3 has 14 residues. Written as DNA, the CDR3 is TGTGCCAGCAGGCCCCGGCCAGGGAACTACGAGCAGTACTTC. This encodes CASRPRPGNYEQYF.

This chain connects TRBV6-1 to TRBJ2-1, with TRBD2 matching over 7 bases. Trimming cost V 4 bases and J 4 bases; bases outside gene matches: 10. The CDR3 consists of 16 residues. Germline V CDR1 and CDR2: MNHNS, SASEGT. CDR3 sequence: CASSGEGYVAYNEQFF. The CDR3 DNA sequence: TGTGCCAGCAGTGGGGAGGGATATGTGGCGTACAATGAGCAGTTCTTC.

The gene calls are TRBV7-9 and TRBJ2-3; TRBD2 might be the D (5 bases). Per germline, CDR1 SEHNR and CDR2 FQNEAQ (reference sequence). Between the trimmed V and J ends, which lost 4 bases and 0 bases, there was a span of 11 bases. The CDR3 covers 15 residues. DNA of the CDR3: TGTGCCAGCAGCTCGGACTTCCCTAGCACAGATACGCAGTATTTT. It codes for CASSSDFPSTDTQYF.

The chain is built from TRBV7-3 and TRBJ1-4, with 10 positions matching TRBD1. Per germline, CDR1 SGHTA and CDR2 FQGTGA. Trimming cost V 5 bases and J 3 bases; bases outside gene matches: 18. CDR3 length equals 20 residues. For the CDR3, the DNA is TGTGCCAGCAGCCCACCCTTATACGGGACAGGGGTGGCGGCTAATGAAAAACTGTTTTTT. Translation gives CASSPPLYGTGVAANEKLFF.

As DNA, the CDR3 is TGTGCCAGTACTAGACAGGGGGCGAACTATGGCTACACCTTC. It is translated as CASTRQGANYGYTF. J is TRBJ1-2 and V is TRBV19; 10 nucleotides align to TRBD1. The CDR3 has 14 residues. CDR1 is LNHDA and CDR2 is SQIVND in the germline V gene (reference sequence). Trimming took 7 bases from V and 2 from J; bases not matched to a gene: 4.